This TCR beta chain was retrieved from a study of blood T cell repertoires in COVID-19. For the study at large: T cells, B-cell-depleted T cells, or PBMCs supplied cDNA or gDNA.

Original handling: For nucleated cells, counts were estimated from reference gene primer amplification. Clones were sequenced by immunoSEQ multiplex PCR, and TCRdb holds only the in-frame ones, with some missing. D and trimming were read from the DNA, whereas the V and J calls and clone size are those reported in that table. The sample has over 100,000 clones; about four fifths are singletons. This CDR3 region has 15 residues. Germline CDR1 SGHAT, CDR2 FQNNGV. The V end lost 0 bases, the J end lost 3 bases, and 11 bases lay between the germline ends. This TCR came from a man aged 40-50 years with active or convalescent COVID-19. Sequencing used peripheral blood. The J gene is TRBJ1-2, the V gene TRBV11-2, with D unclear. The CDR3 DNA follows: TGTGCCAGCAGCTTAGATCTTGACACTTACTATGGCTACACCTTC. It translates to CASSLDLDTYYGYTF.